This T cell receptor beta chain stems from a study of T cell repertoires in cytomegalovirus infection. Using its own MiXCR run on the reads, TCRdb lists one record per CDR3 protein. The profile shows approximately 500,000 distinct CDR3 sequences, about 15% of them singletons. This clonotype was seen repeatedly, ten times or more. The sample comprised CD8+ T cells from PBMCs. This receptor was identified in a human donor in good health (CMV status not recorded). Some clones in this sample may be carry-over from other donors' samples.

The CDR3 spells CASQQRGGNNEQFF. In DNA, the CDR3 is TGTGCCAGCCAACAGCGGGGAGGCAACAATGAGCAGTTCTTC. The chain carries TRBV27 and TRBJ2-1; 7 bases agree with TRBD2. This CDR3 is 14 amino acids long. Germline CDR1 MNHEY, CDR2 SMNVEV (reference sequence). After removal of 8 bases from V and 5 bases from J, the junction contained 9 bases not matched to a gene.